This passage covers 23 T cell receptor beta chains from one sample sequenced in a study of vaccination effects on CD4 cells after COVID-19. No antigen has been identified for these receptors. In the ViraFEST assay, antigen-specific CD4+ clonotypes were identified by expansion after peptide-pool stimulation. Isolating CD4+ T cells followed around nine days of culture. Subjects were given two BNT162b2 or mRNA-1273 vaccine doses. TCRdb keeps only in-frame clones here, not all; method: immunoSEQ multiplex PCR. The sample has roughly 23,000 clones; around 70% are singletons. The sample was CD4+ T cells from PBMCs cultured with HCoV-NL63 spike peptides, taken after COVID-19 vaccination. Source of these receptors: a human donor who received a COVID-19 vaccine.

This rearrangement joins TRBV6-5 to TRBJ1-6, with D tentatively TRBD1 (6 bases). This CDR3 is built from 15 residues. Germline V gene sequence: CDR1 MNHEY, CDR2 SVGAGI. V shed 0 bases and J shed 7 bases, with 10 bases lying between them. CDR3 sequence: CASSYSGGGNSPLHF. DNA for the CDR3: TGTGCCAGCAGTTACTCCGGGGGCGGGAATTCACCCCTCCACTTT.

V and J are TRBV4-2 and TRBJ1-3, with 8 bases identical to TRBD1. The germline CDR1 and CDR2 sequences are LGHNA and YNFKEQ. V was clipped by 4 bases and J by 8 bases; unmatched bases: 10. The CDR3 sequence is 15 residues long. The DNA for the CDR3 is TGTGCCAGCAGCCCCCGGGACAGGCTGCCTGACACCATATATTTT. Translation: CASSPRDRLPDTIYF.

The gene calls are TRBV2 and TRBJ1-3; perhaps TRBD1 as D (5 bases). The CDR3 covers 15 residues. V was shortened by 6 bases and J by 0 bases, with 12 bases between the two germline ends. Per germline, CDR1 SNHLY and CDR2 FYNNEI. CDR3 in DNA: TGTGCCAGCAGGATCGACAGAGCCTCTGGAAACACCATATATTTT. As protein: CASRIDRASGNTIYF.

The chain combines TRBV5-1 with TRBJ2-5, with 9 bases aligning to TRBD2. The V gene end was trimmed by 6 bases and the J gene end by 5 bases; junction bases not matched to a gene: 5. Germline assignment: CDR1 SGHRS and CDR2 YFSETQ. The CDR3 is 13 residues long. In nucleotides, the CDR3 is TGCGCCAGCAAGACCAGCGGGGGGGAGACCCAGTACTTC. Its protein product is CASKTSGGETQYF.

The chain couples TRBV6-9 to TRBJ1-1; 7 nucleotides line up with TRBD1. The CDR3 length is 16 residues. Germline values: CDR1 MNHGY, CDR2 SVAAGI. J was trimmed by 3 bases and V by 4 bases; bases with no gene match: 11. CDR3 in DNA: TGTGCCAGCAGTTCAAAGGGGGCTAGGACGGACACTGAAGCTTTCTTT. Translating it yields CASSSKGARTDTEAFF.

This clone was seen a single time. The V gene is TRBV5-1, the J gene TRBJ1-1; D remains unclear. V dropped 0 bases and J dropped 0 bases, with 6 bases sitting between them. This CDR3 has 14 residues. Germline V gene sequence: CDR1 SGHRS, CDR2 YFSETQ. In DNA form, the CDR3 reads TGCGCCAGCAGCTTGGGGAACTTGAACACTGAAGCTTTCTTT. Its translation: CASSLGNLNTEAFF.

The rearrangement joins TRBV6-5 to TRBJ2-7; possible D gene TRBD2, 6 bases. In germline, CDR1 is MNHEY, CDR2 SVGAGI. The CDR3 covers 12 residues. Trimming took 6 bases from V and 3 from J, leaving 9 bases between them. CDR3 in DNA: TGTGCCAGCAGGGGGACTCTCTACGAGCAGTACTTC. Its translation: CASRGTLYEQYF.

V gene TRBV11-2 combines with J gene TRBJ1-1; 7 nucleotides match TRBD1. The CDR3 totals 15 residues. Germline lookup yields CDR1 SGHAT and CDR2 FQNNGV. With V trimmed by 6 bases and J by 1 base, 8 bases remained unmatched. This chain's CDR3 is CASSFNRGGNTEAFF. In DNA form, the CDR3 reads TGTGCCAGCAGTTTTAACAGGGGAGGGAACACTGAAGCTTTCTTT.

This clone was detected a few times. CDR3 nucleotide sequence: TGTGCCAGCAGCCAAGCTGTAAGCGGGAAGTTCTACGAGCAGTACTTC. This gives the protein CASSQAVSGKFYEQYF. The genes are TRBV4-2 and TRBJ2-7, with 7 bases lining up with TRBD2. The trim removed 1 base at V and 3 bases at J, leaving 9 bases unmatched. The length of the CDR3 is 16 residues. Germline loops: CDR1 LGHNA, CDR2 YNFKEQ.

A few counts support this clone. This chain joins TRBV6-5 and TRBJ1-3; D remains unclear. Germline V gene data show CDR1 as MNHEY and CDR2 as SVGAGI. V shed 2 bases and J shed 2 bases, with 10 bases lying between them. The CDR3 sequence is 15 residues long. CDR3 DNA sequence: TGTGCCAGCAGTTACGTCGGGAAACCTGGAAACACCATATATTTT. It yields the protein CASSYVGKPGNTIYF.

This clone appeared once. This CDR3 reads CATGQGAQETQYF. Here the CDR3 DNA reads TGTGCCACCGGACAGGGGGCCCAAGAGACCCAGTACTTC. V usage is TRBV7-9 and J usage is TRBJ2-5; 11 bases fit TRBD1. The germline V gene has CDR1 SEHNR and CDR2 FQNEAQ (reference sequence). The CDR3 is 13 amino acids. V was pared by 10 bases and J by 1 base, with 2 bases of the junction left unmatched.

The rearrangement uses TRBV15 and TRBJ1-4, with D maybe TRBD1 (6 bases). Trimming stripped 1 base from V and 2 bases from J, with 11 bases between. The CDR3 extends over 16 amino acids. CDR1 and CDR2 (germline): LNHNV, YYDKDF (reference sequence). CDR3 amino acids: CATSRGTGFTNEKLFF. CDR3 in DNA: TGTGCCACCAGCAGAGGTACAGGGTTCACTAATGAAAAACTGTTTTTT.

The chain couples TRBV24-1 to TRBJ1-2; D is possibly TRBD1 (6 bases). The CDR3 runs 13 residues. Per germline, CDR1 KGHDR and CDR2 SFDVKD. Trimming took 9 bases from V and 2 from J, leaving 12 bases between them. CDR3 protein: CATGDGQNYGYTF. The DNA of the CDR3 is TGTGCCACCGGGGATGGACAGAACTATGGCTACACCTTC.

The chain combines TRBV24-1 with TRBJ2-7, with TRBD1 matching 8 bases. V trimming: 7 bases; J trimming: 2 bases; junction bases outside the gene matches: 6. This CDR3 is built from 14 residues. Germline loops: CDR1 KGHDR, CDR2 SFDVKD. CDR3 bases: TGTGCCACCAGCGCCAGGACAGGGACCTACGAGCAGTACTTC. The encoded protein is CATSARTGTYEQYF.

The rearrangement links TRBV18 to TRBJ2-5, with D hard to call. The CDR3 covers 11 residues. Germline V CDR1 and CDR2: KGHSH, LQKENI. The V end lost 3 bases, the J end lost 5 bases, and 4 bases lay between the germline ends. CDR3 in DNA: TGTGCCAGCTCACCCGGGGAGACCCAGTACTTC. It yields the protein CASSPGETQYF.

This rearrangement joins TRBV11-2 to TRBJ2-3, with D possibly matching TRBD2 (7 bases). The CDR3 is 16 residues long. Trimming removed 5 bases from V and 6 bases from J, with 21 bases in between. From germline, CDR1 is SGHAT and CDR2 FQNNGV. DNA for the CDR3: TGTGCCAGCAGCCAAGTTGGGGGGGGCACCTTGGATACGCAGTATTTT. Amino acid sequence: CASSQVGGGTLDTQYF.

The gene calls are TRBV11-2 and TRBJ2-7; 8 nucleotides agree with TRBD1. The CDR3 contains 16 residues. The J segment lost 2 bases and the V segment lost 1 base, leaving 7 bases of the junction unmatched. Germline CDR1 reads SGHAT; CDR2 reads FQNNGV. Here the CDR3 reads CASSLGTWTGTYEQYF. The CDR3 DNA is TGTGCCAGCAGCTTAGGGACCTGGACAGGGACCTACGAGCAGTACTTC.

This chain links TRBV27 with TRBJ2-7, with 11 bases aligning to TRBD2. Unmatched junction bases numbered 10, after V lost 6 bases and J lost 3 bases. This CDR3 contains 16 residues. Germline-derived CDR1 and CDR2 are MNHEY and SMNVEV (reference sequence). CDR3: CASSSPPTSGIYEQYF. CDR3 nucleotide sequence: TGTGCCAGCAGCTCACCGCCGACTAGCGGGATCTACGAGCAGTACTTC.

For the CDR3, the DNA is TGTGCCAGCAGCTTAATCGACAGGGGAAACAATCAGCCCCAGCATTTT. Its translation: CASSLIDRGNNQPQHF. This chain uses TRBV7-8 with TRBJ1-5; 8 bases line up with TRBD1. After removal of 2 bases from V and 3 bases from J, the junction contained 6 bases not matched to a gene. CDR1 SGHVS and CDR2 FQNEAQ come from the germline V gene. There are 16 residues in the CDR3.

The chain uses TRBV18 and TRBJ2-5; 10 bases fit TRBD1. The trim removed 4 bases at V and 0 bases at J, leaving 5 bases unmatched. Germline lookup yields CDR1 KGHSH and CDR2 LQKENI. This CDR3 is built from 16 residues. DNA of the CDR3: TGTGCCAGCTCACGTGAAGGACAGGGGGACCAAGAGACCCAGTACTTC. Translating gives CASSREGQGDQETQYF.

The rearrangement uses TRBV30 and TRBJ1-2; D call uncertain. The germline V gene encodes CDR1 GTSNPN and CDR2 SVGIG (reference sequence). V dropped 0 bases and J dropped 4 bases, with 15 bases sitting between them. The CDR3 runs 15 residues. The CDR3 here is CAWSVAGSPSYGYTF. In nucleotides, the CDR3 is TGTGCCTGGAGTGTAGCGGGGTCCCCATCCTATGGCTACACCTTC.

CDR3 coding DNA: TGTGCCAGTAGTATCCCCGGGACCGGGGAGCTGTTTTTT. Its protein is CASSIPGTGELFF. V gene TRBV19 combines with J gene TRBJ2-2; D is unclear. Trimming took 3 bases from V and 5 from J, leaving 7 bases between them. Germline V gene data show CDR1 as LNHDA and CDR2 as SQIVND (reference sequence). The CDR3 totals 13 residues.

To note about this clone: A junction boundary mismatches the germline segment, possibly from a read error. The V gene is TRBV24-1, the J gene TRBJ2-3; 8 bases map to TRBD1. The CDR3 is 16 amino acids. Per germline, CDR1 KGHDR and CDR2 SFDVKD. The CDR3 region is CATSDTGQGPTATQYF. The CDR3 DNA follows: TGTGCCACCAGTGATACCGGACAGGGTCCCACAGCTACGCAGTATTTT.